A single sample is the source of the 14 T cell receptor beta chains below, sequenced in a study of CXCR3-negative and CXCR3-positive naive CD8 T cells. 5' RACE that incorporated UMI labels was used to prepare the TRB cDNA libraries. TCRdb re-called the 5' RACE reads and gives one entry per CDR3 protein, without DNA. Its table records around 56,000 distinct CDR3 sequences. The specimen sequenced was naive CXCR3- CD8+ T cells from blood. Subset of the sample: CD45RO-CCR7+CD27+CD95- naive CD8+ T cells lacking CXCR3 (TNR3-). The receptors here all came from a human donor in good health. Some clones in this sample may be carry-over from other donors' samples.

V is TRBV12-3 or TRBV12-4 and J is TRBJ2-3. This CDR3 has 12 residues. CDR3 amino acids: CASSSWTDTQYF.

The CDR3 region is CASSWGSSYNEQFF. V usage is TRBV7-2 and J usage is TRBJ2-1. The germline gives CDR1 SGHTA, CDR2 FQGNSA. The CDR3 sequence is 14 residues long.

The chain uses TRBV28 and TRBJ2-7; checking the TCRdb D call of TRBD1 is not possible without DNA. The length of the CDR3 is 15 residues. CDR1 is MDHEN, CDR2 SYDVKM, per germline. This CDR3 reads CASNIDRGLYYEQYF.

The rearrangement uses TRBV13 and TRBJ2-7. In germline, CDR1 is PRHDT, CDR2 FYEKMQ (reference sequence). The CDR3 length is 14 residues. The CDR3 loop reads CASSFSGSAYEQYF. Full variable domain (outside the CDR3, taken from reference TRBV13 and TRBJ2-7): AAGVIQSPRHLIKEKRETATLKCYPIPRHDTVYWYQQGPGQDPQFLISFYEKMQSDKGSIPDRFSAQQFSDYHSELNMSSLELGDSALYFCASSFSGSAYEQYFGPGTRLTVT.

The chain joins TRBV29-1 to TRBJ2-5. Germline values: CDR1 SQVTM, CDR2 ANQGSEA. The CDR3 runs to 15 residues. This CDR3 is CSVDRLTGNQETQYF.

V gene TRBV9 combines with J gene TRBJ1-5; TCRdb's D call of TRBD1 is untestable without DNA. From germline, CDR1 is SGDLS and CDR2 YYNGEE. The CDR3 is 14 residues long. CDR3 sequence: CASSEGGSNQPQHF.

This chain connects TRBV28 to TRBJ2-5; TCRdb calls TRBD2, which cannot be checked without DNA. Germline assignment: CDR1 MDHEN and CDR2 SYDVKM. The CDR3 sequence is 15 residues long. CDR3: CASSLLSGAQETQYF. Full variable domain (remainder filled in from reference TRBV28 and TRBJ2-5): DVKVTQSSRYLVKRTGEKVFLECVQDMDHENMFWYRQDPGLGLRLIYFSYDVKMKEKGDIPEGYSVSREKKERFSLILESASTNQTSMYLCASSLLSGAQETQYFGPGTRLLVL.

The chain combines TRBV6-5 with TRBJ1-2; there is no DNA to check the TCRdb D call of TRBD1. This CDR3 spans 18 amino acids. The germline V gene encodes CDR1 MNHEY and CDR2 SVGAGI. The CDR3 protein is CASSYGAGETGAFRGYTF.

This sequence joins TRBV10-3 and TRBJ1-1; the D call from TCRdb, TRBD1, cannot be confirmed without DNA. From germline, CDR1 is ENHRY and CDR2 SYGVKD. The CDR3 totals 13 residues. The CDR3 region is CAISGGLNTEAFF.

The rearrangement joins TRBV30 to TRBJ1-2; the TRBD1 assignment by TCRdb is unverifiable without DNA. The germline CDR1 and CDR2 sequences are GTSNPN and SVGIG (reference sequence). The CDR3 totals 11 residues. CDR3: CAWREGAGYTF.

This chain's CDR3 is CSVDEGVNTEAFF. The chain employs TRBV29-1 and TRBJ1-1; TCRdb's assignment of TRBD1 cannot be checked, as there is no DNA. The germline CDR1 and CDR2 sequences are SQVTM and ANQGSEA. The CDR3 length is 13 residues.

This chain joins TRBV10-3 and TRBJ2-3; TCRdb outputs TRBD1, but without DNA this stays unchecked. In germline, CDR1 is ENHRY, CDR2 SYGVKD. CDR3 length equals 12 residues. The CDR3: CAISGETDTQYF.

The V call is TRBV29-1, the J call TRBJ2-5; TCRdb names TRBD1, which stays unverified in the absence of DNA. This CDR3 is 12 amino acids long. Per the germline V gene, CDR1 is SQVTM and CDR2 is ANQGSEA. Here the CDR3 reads CSVDRGQETQYF.

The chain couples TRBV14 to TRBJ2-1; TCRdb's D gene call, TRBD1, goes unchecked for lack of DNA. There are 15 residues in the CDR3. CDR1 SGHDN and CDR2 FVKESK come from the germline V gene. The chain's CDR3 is CASSHLGVRDNEQFF.